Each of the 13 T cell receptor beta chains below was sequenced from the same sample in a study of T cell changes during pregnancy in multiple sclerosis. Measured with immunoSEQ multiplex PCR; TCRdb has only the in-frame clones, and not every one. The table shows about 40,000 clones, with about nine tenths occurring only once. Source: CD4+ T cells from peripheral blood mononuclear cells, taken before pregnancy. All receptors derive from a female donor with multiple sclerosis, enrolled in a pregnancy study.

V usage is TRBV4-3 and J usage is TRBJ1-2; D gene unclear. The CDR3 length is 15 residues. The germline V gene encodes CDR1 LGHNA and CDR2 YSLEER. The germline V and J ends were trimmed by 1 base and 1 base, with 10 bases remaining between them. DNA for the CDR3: TGCGCCAGCAGCCAAGGGGCCCACAGTAACTATGGCTACACCTTC. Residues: CASSQGAHSNYGYTF.

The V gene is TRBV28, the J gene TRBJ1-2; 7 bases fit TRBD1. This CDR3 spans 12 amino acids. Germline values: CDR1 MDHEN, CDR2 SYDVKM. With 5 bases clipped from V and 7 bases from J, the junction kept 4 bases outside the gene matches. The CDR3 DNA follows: TGTGCCAGCAGTATTACAGGGGCTGGCTACACCTTC. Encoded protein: CASSITGAGYTF.

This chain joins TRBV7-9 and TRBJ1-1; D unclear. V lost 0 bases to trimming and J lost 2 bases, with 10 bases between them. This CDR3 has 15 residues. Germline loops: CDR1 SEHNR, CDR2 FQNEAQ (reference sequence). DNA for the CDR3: TGTGCCAGCAGCTTAGCGTACTCTTCCAACACTGAAGCTTTCTTT. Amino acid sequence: CASSLAYSSNTEAFF.

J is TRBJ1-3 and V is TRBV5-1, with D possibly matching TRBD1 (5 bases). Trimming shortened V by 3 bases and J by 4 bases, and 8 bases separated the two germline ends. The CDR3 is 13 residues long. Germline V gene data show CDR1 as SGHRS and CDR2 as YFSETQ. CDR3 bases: TGCGCCAGCAGCTCTTCAGGGGGAAACACCATATATTTT. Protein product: CASSSSGGNTIYF.

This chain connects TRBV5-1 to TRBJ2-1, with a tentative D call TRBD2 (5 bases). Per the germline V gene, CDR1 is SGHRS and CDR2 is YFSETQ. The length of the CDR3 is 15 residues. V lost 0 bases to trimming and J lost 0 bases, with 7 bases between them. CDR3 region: CASSLGGSSYNEQFF. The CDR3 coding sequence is TGCGCCAGCAGCTTGGGAGGGAGCTCCTACAATGAGCAGTTCTTC.

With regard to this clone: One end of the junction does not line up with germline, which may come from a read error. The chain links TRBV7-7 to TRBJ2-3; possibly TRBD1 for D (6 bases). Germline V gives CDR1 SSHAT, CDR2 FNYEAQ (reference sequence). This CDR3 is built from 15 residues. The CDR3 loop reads CASSLGYREEDTQYF. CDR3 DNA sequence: TGTGCTAGCAGCTTAGGATACAGGGAAGAAGATACGCAGTATTTT.

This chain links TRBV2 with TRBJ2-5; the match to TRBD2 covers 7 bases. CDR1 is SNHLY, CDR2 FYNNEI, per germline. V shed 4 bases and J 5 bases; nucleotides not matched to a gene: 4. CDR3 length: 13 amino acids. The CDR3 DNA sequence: TGTGCCAGCAGTGTAGACGGGGGGGAGACCCAGTACTTC. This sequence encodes CASSVDGGETQYF.

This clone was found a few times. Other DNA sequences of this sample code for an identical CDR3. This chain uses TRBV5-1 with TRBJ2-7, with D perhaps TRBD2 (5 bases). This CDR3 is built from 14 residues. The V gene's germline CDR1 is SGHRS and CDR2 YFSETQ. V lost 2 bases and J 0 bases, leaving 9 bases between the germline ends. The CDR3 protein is CASSLSGYSYEQYF. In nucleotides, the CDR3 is TGCGCCAGCAGCTTAAGCGGTTACTCCTACGAGCAGTACTTC.

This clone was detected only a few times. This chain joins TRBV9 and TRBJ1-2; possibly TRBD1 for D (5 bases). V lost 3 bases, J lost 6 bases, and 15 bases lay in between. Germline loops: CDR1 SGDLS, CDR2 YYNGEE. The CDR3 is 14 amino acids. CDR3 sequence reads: CASSAIADIDGYTF. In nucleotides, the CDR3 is TGTGCCAGCAGCGCCATAGCGGACATTGATGGCTACACCTTC.

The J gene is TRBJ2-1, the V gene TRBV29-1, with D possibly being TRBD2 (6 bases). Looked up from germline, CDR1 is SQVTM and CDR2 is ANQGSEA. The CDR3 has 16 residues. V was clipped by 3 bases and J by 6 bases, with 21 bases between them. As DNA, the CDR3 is TGCAGCGTTGATGGGGAGCGGGCGGAATTTGGCAATGAGCAGTTCTTC. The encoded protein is CSVDGERAEFGNEQFF.

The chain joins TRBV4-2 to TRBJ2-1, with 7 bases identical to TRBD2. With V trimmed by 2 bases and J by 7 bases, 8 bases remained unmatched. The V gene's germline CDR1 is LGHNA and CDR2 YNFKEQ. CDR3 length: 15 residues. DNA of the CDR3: TGTGCCAGCAGCCAACCGGGACTACCAGGAAATGAGCAGTTCTTC. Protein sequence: CASSQPGLPGNEQFF.

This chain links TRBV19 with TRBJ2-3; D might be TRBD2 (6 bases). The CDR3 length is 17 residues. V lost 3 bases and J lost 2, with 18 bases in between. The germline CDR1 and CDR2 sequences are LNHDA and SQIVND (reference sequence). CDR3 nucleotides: TGTGCCAGTAGTATCTCTTATCTAGCGACTTACACAGATACGCAGTATTTT. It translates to CASSISYLATYTDTQYF.

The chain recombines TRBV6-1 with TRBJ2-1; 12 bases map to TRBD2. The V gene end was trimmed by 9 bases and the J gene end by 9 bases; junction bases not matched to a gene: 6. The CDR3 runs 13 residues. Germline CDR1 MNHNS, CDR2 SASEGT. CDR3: CASRLAGEIEQFF. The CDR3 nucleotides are TGTGCCAGTCGACTAGCGGGAGAGATTGAGCAGTTCTTC.